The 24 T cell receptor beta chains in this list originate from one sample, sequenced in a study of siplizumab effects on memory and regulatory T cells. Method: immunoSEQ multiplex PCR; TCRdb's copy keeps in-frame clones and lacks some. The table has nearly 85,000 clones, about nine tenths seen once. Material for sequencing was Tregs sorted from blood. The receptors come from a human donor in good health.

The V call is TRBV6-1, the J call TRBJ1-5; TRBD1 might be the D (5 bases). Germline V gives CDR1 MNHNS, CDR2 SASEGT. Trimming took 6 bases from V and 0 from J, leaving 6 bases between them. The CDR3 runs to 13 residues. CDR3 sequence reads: CASRGLSNQPQHF. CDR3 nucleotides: TGTGCCAGCAGGGGACTTAGCAATCAGCCCCAGCATTTT.

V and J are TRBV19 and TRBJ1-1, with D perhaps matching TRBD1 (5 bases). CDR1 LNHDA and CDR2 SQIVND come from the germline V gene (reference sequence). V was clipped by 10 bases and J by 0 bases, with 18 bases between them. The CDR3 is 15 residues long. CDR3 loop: CATKRGIFMNTEAFF. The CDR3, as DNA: TGTGCCACCAAACGGGGGATTTTCATGAACACTGAAGCTTTCTTT.

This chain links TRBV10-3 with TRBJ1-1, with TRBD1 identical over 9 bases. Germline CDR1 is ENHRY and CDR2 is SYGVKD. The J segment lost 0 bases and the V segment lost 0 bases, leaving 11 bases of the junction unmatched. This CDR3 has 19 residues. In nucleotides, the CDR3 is TGTGCCATCAGTGAGTCGATGGGACAGGGCCGGTTGATGAACACTGAAGCTTTCTTT. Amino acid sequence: CAISESMGQGRLMNTEAFF.

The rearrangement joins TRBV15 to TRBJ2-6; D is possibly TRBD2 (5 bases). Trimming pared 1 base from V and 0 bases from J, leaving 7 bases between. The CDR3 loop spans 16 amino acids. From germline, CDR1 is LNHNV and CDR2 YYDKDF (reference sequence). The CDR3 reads CATSRGRGSGANVLTF. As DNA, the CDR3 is TGTGCCACCAGCAGAGGACGGGGCTCTGGGGCCAACGTCCTGACTTTC.

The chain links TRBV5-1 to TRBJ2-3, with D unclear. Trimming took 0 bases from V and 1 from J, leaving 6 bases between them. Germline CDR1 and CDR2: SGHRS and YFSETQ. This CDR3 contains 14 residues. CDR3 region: CASSLAGGTDTQYF. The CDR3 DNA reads TGCGCCAGCAGCTTGGCCGGCGGCACAGATACGCAGTATTTT.

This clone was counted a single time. CDR3: CASSLEDRGTEAFF. Here the CDR3 DNA reads TGCGCCAGCAGCTTGGAAGACAGGGGGACTGAAGCTTTCTTT. This rearrangement joins TRBV5-1 to TRBJ1-1; 9 nucleotides line up with TRBD1. The trim removed 0 bases at V and 5 bases at J, leaving 2 bases unmatched. Germline V gene data show CDR1 as SGHRS and CDR2 as YFSETQ. This CDR3 is 14 amino acids long. The full variable domain, with the rest looked up from reference TRBV5-1 and TRBJ1-1, is KAGVTQTPRYLIKTRGQQVTLSCSPISGHRSVSWYQQTPGQGLQFLFEYFSETQRNKGNFPGRFSGRQFSNSRSEMNVSTLELGDSALYLCASSLEDRGTEAFFGQGTRLTVV.

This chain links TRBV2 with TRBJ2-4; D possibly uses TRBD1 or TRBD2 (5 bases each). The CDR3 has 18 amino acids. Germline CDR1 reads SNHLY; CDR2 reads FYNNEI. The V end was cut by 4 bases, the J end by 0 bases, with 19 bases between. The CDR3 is CASSGSLGRLLAKNIQYF. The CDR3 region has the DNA TGTGCCAGCAGTGGTAGTTTGGGACGGCTACTAGCCAAAAACATTCAGTACTTC.

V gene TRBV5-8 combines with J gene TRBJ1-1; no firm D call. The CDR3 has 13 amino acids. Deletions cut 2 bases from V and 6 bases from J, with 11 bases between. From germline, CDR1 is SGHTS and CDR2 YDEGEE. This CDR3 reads CASSFGPKAEAFF. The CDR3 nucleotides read TGTGCCAGCAGCTTCGGCCCCAAGGCTGAAGCTTTCTTT.

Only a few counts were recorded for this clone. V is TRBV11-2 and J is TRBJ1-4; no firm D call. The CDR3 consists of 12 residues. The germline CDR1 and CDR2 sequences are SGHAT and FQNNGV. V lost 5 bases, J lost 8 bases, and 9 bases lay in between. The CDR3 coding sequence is TGTGCCAGCAGCCCGAACGGGGAAAAACTGTTTTTT. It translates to CASSPNGEKLFF.

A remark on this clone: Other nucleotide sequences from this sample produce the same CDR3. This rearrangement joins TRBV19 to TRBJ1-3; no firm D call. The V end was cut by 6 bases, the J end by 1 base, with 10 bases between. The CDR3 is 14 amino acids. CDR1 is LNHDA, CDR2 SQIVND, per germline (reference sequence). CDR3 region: CASSRGSSGNTIYF. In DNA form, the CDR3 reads TGTGCCAGTAGCCGGGGAAGTTCTGGAAACACCATATATTTT.

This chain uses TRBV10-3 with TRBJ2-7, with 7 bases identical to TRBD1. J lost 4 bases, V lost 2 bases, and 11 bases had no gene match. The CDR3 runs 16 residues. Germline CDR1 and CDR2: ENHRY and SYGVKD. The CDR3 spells CAISEVARGQPYEQYF. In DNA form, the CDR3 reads TGTGCCATCAGTGAGGTGGCTAGGGGACAGCCTTACGAGCAGTACTTC.

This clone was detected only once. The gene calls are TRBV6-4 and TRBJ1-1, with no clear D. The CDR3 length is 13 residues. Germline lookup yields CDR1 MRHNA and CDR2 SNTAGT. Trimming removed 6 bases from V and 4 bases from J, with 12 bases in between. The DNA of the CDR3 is TGTGCCAGCAGCCCCTCCCTGGGCACTGAAGCTTTCTTT. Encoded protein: CASSPSLGTEAFF.

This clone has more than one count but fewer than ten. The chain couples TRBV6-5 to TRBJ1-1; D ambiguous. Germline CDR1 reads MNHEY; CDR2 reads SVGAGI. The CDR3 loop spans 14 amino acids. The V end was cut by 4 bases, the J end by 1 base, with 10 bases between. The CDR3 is CASSFRTGNTEAFF. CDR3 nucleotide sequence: TGTGCCAGCAGTTTCAGGACTGGGAACACTGAAGCTTTCTTT.

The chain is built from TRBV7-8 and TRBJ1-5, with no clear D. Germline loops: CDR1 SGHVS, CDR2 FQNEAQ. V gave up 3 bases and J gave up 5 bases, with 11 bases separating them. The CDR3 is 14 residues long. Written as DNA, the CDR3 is TGTGCCAGCAGCTTCTCATCGCCCGATCAGCCCCAGCATTTT. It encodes CASSFSSPDQPQHF.

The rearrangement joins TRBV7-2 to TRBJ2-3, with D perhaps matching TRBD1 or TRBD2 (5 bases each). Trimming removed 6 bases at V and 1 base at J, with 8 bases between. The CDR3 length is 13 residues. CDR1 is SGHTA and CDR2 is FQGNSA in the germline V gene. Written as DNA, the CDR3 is TGTGCCAGCAGTCTGGGGGGCACAGATACGCAGTATTTT. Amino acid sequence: CASSLGGTDTQYF.

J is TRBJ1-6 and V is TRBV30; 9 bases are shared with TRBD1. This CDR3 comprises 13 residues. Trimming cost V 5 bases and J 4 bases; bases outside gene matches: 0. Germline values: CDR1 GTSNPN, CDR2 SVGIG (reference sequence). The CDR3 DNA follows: TGTGCCTGGGGACAGGGGTATAATTCACCCCTCCACTTT. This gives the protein CAWGQGYNSPLHF.

The CDR3 here is CASSYLPTGLAAEQFF. The DNA for the CDR3 is TGTGCCAGCAGTTACTTACCAACCGGACTAGCCGCCGAGCAGTTCTTC. This chain uses TRBV6-5 with TRBJ2-1, with 8 bases fitting TRBD2. This CDR3 spans 16 amino acids. J lost 10 bases, V lost 1 base, and 12 bases had no gene match. Germline V lookup: CDR1 MNHEY, CDR2 SVGAGI.

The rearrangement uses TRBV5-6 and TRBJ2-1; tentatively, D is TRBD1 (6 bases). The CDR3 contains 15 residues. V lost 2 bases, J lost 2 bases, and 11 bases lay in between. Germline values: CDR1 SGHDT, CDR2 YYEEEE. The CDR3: CASSFSGQPYNEQFF. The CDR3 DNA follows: TGTGCCAGCAGCTTCTCCGGACAGCCCTACAATGAGCAGTTCTTC.

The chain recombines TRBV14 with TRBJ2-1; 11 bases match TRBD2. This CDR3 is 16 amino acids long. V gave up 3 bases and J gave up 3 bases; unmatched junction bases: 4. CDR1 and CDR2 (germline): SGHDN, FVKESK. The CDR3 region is CASSQGTSGYYNEQFF. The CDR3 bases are TGTGCCAGCAGCCAGGGGACTAGCGGATACTACAATGAGCAGTTCTTC. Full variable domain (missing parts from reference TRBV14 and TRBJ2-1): EAGVTQFPSHSVIEKGQTVTLRCDPISGHDNLYWYRRVMGKEIKFLLHFVKESKQDESGMPNNRFLAERTGGTYSTLKVQPAELEDSGVYFCASSQGTSGYYNEQFFGPGTRLTVL.

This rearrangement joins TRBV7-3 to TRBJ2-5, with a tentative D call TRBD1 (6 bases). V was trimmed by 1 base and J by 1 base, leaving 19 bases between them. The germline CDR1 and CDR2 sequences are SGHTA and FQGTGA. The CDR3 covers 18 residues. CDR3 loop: CASSLKLGATWGQETQYF. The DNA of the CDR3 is TGTGCCAGCAGCTTAAAATTGGGGGCTACGTGGGGCCAAGAGACCCAGTACTTC.

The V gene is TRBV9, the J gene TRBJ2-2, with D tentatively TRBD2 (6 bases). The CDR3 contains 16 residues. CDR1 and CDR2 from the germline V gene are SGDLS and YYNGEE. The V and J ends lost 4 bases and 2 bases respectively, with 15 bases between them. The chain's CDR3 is CASSPLRTTNTGELFF. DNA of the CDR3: TGTGCCAGCAGCCCACTGCGGACTACTAACACCGGGGAGCTGTTTTTT. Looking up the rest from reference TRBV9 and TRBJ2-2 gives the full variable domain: DSGVTQTPKHLITATGQRVTLRCSPRSGDLSVYWYQQSLDQGLQFLIQYYNGEERAKGNILERFSAQQFPDLHSELNLSSLELGDSALYFCASSPLRTTNTGELFFGEGSRLTVL.

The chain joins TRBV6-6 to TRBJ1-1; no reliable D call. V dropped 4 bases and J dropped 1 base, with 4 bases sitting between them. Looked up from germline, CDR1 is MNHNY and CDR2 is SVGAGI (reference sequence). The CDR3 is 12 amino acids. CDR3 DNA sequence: TGTGCCAGCAGTTCACGGAACACTGAAGCTTTCTTT. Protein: CASSSRNTEAFF.

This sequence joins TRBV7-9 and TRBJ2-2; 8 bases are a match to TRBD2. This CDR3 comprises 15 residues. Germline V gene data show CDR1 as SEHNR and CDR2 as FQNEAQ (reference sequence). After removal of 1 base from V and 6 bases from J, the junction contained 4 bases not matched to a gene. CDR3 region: CASSLGGGFAGELFF. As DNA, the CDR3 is TGTGCCAGCAGCTTAGGCGGGGGGTTCGCCGGGGAGCTGTTTTTT.

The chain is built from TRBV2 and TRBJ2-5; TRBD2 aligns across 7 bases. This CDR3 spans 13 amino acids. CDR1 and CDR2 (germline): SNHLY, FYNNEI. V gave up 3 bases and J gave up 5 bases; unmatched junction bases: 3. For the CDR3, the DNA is TGTGCCAGCAGTGAGCGGGGGACGGAGACCCAGTACTTC. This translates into CASSERGTETQYF. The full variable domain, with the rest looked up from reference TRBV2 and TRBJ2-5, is EPEVTQTPSHQVTQMGQEVILRCVPISNHLYFYWYRQILGQKVEFLVSFYNNEISEKSEIFDDQFSVERPDGSNFTLKIRSTKLEDSAMYFCASSERGTETQYFGPGTRLLVL.